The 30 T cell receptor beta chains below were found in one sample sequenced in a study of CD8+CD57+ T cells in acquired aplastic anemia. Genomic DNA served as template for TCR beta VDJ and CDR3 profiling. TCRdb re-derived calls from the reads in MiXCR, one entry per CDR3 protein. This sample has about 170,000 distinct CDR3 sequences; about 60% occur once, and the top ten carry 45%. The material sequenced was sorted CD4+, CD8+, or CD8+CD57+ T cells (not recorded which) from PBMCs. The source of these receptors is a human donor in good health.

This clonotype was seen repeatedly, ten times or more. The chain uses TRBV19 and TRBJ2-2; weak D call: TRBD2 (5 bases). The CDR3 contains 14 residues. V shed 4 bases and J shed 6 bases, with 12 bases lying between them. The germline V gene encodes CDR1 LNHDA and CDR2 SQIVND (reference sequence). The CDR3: CASSSRLAAGELFF. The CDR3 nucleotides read TGTGCCAGTAGTAGCCGGCTAGCTGCCGGGGAGCTGTTTTTT.

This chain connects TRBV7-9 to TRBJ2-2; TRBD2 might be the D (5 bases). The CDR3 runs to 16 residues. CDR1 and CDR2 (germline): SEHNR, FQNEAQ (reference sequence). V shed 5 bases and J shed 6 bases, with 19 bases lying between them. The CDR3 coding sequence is TGTGCCAGCAGCGGACTCCCTGGGGAAAACCCCGGGGAGCTGTTTTTT. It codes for CASSGLPGENPGELFF.

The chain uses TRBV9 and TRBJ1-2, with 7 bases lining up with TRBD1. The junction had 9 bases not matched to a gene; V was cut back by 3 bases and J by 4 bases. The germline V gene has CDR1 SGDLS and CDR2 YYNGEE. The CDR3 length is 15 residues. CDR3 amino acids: CASSATPRDSYGYTF. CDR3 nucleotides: TGTGCCAGCAGCGCAACCCCCCGGGACAGCTATGGCTACACCTTC.

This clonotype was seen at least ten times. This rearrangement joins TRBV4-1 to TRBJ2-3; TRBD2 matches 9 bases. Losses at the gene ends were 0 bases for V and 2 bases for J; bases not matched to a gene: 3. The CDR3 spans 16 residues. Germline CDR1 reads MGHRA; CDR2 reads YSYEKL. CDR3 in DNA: TGCGCCAGCAGCCAAGATGGACTAGCGAACACAGATACGCAGTATTTT. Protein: CASSQDGLANTDTQYF.

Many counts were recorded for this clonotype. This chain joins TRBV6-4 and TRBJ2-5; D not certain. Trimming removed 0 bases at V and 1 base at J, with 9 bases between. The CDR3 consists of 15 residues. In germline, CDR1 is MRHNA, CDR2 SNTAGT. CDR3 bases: TGTGCCAGCAGTGACTCTACTATGCTCCAAGAGACCCAGTACTTC. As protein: CASSDSTMLQETQYF.

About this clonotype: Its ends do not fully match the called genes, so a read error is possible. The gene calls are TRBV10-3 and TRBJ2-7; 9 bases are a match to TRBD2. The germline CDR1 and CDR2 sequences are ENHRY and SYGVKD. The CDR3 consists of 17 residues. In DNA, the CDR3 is TGTGCCAGCAGTGACTCGATCTCGGAGCGGGGGGCCTACGAGCAGTACTTC. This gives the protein CASSDSISERGAYEQYF.

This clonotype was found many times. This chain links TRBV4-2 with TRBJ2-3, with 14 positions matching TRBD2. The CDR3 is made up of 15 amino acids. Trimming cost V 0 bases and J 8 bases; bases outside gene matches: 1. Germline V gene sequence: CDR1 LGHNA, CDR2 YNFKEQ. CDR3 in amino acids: CASSQDGTSGSTQYF. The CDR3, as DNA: TGTGCCAGCAGCCAAGACGGGACTAGCGGGAGTACGCAGTATTTT.

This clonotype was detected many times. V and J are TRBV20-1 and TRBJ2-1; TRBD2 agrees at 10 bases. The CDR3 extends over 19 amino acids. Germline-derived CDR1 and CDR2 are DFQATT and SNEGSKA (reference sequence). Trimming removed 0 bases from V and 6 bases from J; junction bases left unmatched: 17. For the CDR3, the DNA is TGCAGTGCTAGAGATCTCGGGGTGCCTAGCGGGAGCAATATCAATGAGCAGTTCTTC. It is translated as CSARDLGVPSGSNINEQFF.

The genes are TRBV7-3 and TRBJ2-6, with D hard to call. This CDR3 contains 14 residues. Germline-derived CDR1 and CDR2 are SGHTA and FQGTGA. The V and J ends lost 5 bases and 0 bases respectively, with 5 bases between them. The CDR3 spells CASSPDSGANVLTF. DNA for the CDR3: TGTGCCAGCAGCCCCGACTCTGGGGCCAACGTCCTGACTTTC.

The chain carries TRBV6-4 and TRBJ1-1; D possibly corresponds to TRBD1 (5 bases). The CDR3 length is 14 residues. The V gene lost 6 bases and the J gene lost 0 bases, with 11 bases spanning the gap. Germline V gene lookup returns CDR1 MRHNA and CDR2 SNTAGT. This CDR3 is CASSQEGMNTEAFF. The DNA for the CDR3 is TGTGCCAGCAGCCAGGAGGGGATGAACACTGAAGCTTTCTTT.

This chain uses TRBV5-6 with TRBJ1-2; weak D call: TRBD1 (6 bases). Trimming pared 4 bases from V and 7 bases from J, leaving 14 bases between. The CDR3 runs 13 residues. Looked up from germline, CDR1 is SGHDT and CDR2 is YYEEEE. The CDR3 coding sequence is TGTGCCAGCAGCGATACAGGGAGGACTGGCTACACCTTC. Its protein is CASSDTGRTGYTF. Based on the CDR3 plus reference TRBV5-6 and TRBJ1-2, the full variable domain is DAGVTQSPTHLIKTRGQQVTLRCSPKSGHDTVSWYQQALGQGPQFIFQYYEEEERQRGNFPDRFSGHQFPNYSSELNVNALLLGDSALYLCASSDTGRTGYTFGSGTRLTVV.

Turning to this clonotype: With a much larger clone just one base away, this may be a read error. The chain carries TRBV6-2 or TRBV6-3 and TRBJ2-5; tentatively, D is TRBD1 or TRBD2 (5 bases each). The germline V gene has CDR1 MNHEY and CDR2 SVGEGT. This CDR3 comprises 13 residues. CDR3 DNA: TGTGCCAGCAGTGGGACCCAGCAAGAGACCCGGTACTTC. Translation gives CASSGTQQETRYF.

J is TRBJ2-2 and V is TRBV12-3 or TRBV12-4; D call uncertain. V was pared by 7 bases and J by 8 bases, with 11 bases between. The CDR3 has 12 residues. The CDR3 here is CASILTTGELFF. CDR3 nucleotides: TGTGCCAGCATCCTGACCACGGGGGAGCTGTTTTTT.

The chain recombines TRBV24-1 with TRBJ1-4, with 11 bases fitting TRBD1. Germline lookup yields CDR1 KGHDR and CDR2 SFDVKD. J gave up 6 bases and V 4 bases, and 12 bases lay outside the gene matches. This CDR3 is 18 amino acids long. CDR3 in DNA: TGTGCCACCAGTGACCGTCGGACAGGGGGCGCGGCTGATGAAAAACTGTTTTTT. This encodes CATSDRRTGGAADEKLFF.

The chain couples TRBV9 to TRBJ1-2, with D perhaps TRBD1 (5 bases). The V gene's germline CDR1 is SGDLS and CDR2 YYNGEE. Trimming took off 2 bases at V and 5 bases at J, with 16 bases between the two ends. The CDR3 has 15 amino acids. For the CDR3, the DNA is TGTGCCAGCAGCGTCGAGGGTAGGGGCGGATATGGCTACACCTTC. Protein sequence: CASSVEGRGGYGYTF.

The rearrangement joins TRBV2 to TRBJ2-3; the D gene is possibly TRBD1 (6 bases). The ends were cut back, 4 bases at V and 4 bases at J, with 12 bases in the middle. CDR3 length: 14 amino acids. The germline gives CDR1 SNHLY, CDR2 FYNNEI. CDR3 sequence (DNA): TGTGCCAGCAGTGGATACAGGGTGCCAGATACGCAGTATTTT. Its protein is CASSGYRVPDTQYF.

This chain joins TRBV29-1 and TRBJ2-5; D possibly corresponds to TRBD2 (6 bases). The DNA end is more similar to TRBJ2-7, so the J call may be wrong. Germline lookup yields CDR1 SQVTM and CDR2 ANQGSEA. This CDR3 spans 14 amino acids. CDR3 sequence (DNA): TGCAGCGTTTACGTAGCGGCGAGCTCCTACGAGCAGTACTTC. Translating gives CSVYVAASSYEQYF.

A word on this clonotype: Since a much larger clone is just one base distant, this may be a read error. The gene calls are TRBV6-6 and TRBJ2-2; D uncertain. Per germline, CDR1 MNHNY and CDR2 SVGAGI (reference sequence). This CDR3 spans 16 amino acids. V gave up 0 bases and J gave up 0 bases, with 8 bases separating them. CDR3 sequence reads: CASSYSRIANTGELFF. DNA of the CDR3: TGTGCCAGCAGTTACTCTCGGATCGCGAACACCGGGGAGCTGTTTTTT.

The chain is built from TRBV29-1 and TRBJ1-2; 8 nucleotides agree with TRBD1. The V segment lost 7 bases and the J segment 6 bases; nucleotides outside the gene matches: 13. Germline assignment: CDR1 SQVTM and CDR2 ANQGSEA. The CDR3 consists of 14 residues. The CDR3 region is CSAPPHTGGDGYTF. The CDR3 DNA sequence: TGCAGCGCCCCACCACACACAGGGGGAGATGGCTACACCTTC.

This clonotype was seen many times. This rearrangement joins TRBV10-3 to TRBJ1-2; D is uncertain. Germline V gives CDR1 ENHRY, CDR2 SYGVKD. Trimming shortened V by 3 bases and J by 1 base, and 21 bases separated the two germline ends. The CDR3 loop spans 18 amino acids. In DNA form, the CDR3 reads TGTGCCATCAGTGAATCGTATCGTTCGGGCAGTGTTAACTATGGCTACACCTTC. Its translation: CAISESYRSGSVNYGYTF.

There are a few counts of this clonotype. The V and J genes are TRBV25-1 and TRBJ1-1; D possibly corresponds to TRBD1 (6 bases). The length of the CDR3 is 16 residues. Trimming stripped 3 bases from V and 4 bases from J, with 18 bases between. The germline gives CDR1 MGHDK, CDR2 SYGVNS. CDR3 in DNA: TGTGCCAGCAGTGATCTAACCCAGGGGTGGGGCACTGAAGCTTTCTTT. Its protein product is CASSDLTQGWGTEAFF.

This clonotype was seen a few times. Here the CDR3 reads CASSLAGDGELFF. Here the CDR3 DNA reads TGTGCCAGCAGTCTAGCGGGAGACGGGGAGCTGTTTTTT. The J gene is TRBJ2-2, the V gene TRBV9; 10 bases map to TRBD2. The CDR3 extends over 13 amino acids. Unmatched junction bases numbered 2, after V lost 5 bases and J lost 7 bases. Germline CDR1 reads SGDLS; CDR2 reads YYNGEE.

The CDR3 protein is CASRAGTSVSTDTQYF. Here the CDR3 DNA reads TGTGCCAGCAGGGCCGGGACTAGCGTAAGCACAGATACGCAGTATTTT. The chain links TRBV2 to TRBJ2-3; TRBD2 matches at 10 bases. Germline assignment: CDR1 SNHLY and CDR2 FYNNEI. The V and J ends lost 6 bases and 0 bases, in that order; junction bases with no gene match: 6. CDR3 length: 16 residues.

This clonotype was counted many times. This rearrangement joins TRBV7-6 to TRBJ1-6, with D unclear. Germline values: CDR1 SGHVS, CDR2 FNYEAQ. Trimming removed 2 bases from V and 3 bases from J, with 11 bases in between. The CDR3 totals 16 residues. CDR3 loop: CASSLTEDIYNSPLHF. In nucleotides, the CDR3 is TGTGCCAGCAGCTTAACTGAGGATATCTATAATTCACCCCTCCACTTT.

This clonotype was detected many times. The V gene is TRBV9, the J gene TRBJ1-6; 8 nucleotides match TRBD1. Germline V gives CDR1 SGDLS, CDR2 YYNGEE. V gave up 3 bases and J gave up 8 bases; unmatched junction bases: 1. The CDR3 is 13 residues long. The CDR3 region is CASSGTGHSPLHF. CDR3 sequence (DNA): TGTGCCAGCAGCGGGACAGGGCATTCACCCCTCCACTTT.

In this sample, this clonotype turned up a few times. The CDR3 DNA sequence: TGCAGTGCTAGAGGACGGCAGGGCTACAATGAGCAGTTCTTC. It encodes CSARGRQGYNEQFF. The chain carries TRBV20-1 and TRBJ2-1; D is possibly TRBD1 (5 bases). Trimming cost V 1 base and J 3 bases, with 10 bases left between them. The length of the CDR3 is 14 residues. Germline assignment: CDR1 DFQATT and CDR2 SNEGSKA (reference sequence).

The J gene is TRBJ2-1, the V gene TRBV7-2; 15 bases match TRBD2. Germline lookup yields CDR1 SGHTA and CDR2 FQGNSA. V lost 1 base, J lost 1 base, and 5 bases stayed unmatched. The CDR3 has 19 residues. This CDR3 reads CASSLDPGLAGGSYNEQFF. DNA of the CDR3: TGTGCCAGCAGCTTAGATCCCGGACTAGCGGGAGGGTCCTACAATGAGCAGTTCTTC.

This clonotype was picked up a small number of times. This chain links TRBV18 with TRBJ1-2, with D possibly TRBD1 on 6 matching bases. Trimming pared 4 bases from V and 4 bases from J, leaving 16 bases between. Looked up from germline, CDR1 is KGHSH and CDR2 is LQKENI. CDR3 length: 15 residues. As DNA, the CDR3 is TGTGCCAGCTCACTTGAACAGGGAGGGTTCTATGGCTACACCTTC. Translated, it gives CASSLEQGGFYGYTF. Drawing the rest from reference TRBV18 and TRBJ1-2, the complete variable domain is NAGVMQNPRHLVRRRGQEARLRCSPMKGHSHVYWYRQLPEEGLKFMVYLQKENIIDESGMPKERFSAEFPKEGPSILRIQQVVRGDSAAYFCASSLEQGGFYGYTFGSGTRLTVV.

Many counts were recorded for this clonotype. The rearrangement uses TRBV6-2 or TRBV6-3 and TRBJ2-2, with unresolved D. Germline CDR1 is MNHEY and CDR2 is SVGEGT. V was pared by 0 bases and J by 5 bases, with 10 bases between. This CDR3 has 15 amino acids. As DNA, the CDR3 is TGTGCCAGCAGTTACTCCGGCTCTCCTACCGGGGAGCTGTTTTTT. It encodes CASSYSGSPTGELFF.

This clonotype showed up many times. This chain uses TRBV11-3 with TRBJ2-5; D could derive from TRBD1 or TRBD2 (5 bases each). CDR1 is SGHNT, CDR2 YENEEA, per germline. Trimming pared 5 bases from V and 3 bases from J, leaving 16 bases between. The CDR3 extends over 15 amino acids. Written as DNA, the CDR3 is TGTGCCAGCAGCCTCCGGGACCCCGCAGAAGAGACCCAGTACTTC. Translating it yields CASSLRDPAEETQYF.